Below, 22 T cell receptor beta chains from the same sample are listed, as sequenced in a study of cytomegalovirus exposure and HLA in healthy donors. This PCR relied on a set of 60 Vbeta primers and 13 Jbeta primers. Libraries were prepared by immunoSEQ multiplex PCR; TCRdb keeps only in-frame clonotypes and omits some of them. The sample carries about 98,000 clones, under 70% recorded once. Sequences were obtained from PBMCs. Every receptor here comes from a man between 50 and 59 years old in good health and CMV-seronegative.

This chain links TRBV29-1 with TRBJ2-5; D is perhaps TRBD1 (5 bases). The length of the CDR3 is 12 residues. Trimming pared 7 bases from V and 2 bases from J, leaving 11 bases between. CDR1 and CDR2 (germline): SQVTM, ANQGSEA. CDR3 bases: TGCAGCGCCGGACGGACACAAGAGACCCAGTACTTC. Translation gives CSAGRTQETQYF.

The gene calls are TRBV10-3 and TRBJ1-2; D is perhaps TRBD1 (5 bases). Between the trimmed V and J ends, which lost 2 bases and 4 bases, there was a span of 8 bases. This CDR3 comprises 13 residues. Looked up from germline, CDR1 is ENHRY and CDR2 is SYGVKD. The CDR3: CAISENRFYGYTF. The CDR3 nucleotides are TGTGCCATCAGTGAGAACAGGTTCTATGGCTACACCTTC.

The CDR3 region has the DNA TGCGCCAGCAGCCAAGTCAAGGACAGGCGCAATCAGCCCCAGCATTTT. Amino acid sequence: CASSQVKDRRNQPQHF. V gene TRBV4-1 combines with J gene TRBJ1-5, with 7 bases lining up with TRBD1. V gave up 1 base and J gave up 2 bases; unmatched junction bases: 5. There are 16 residues in the CDR3. The germline V gene has CDR1 MGHRA and CDR2 YSYEKL.

The V call is TRBV6-5, the J call TRBJ2-7; 7 positions agree with TRBD1. This CDR3 contains 14 residues. The V segment lost 11 bases and the J segment 3 bases; nucleotides outside the gene matches: 13. The V gene's germline CDR1 is MNHEY and CDR2 SVGAGI. The CDR3 reads CAPGFDRAHYEQYF. The CDR3 DNA follows: TGTGCCCCGGGCTTCGACAGGGCCCACTACGAGCAGTACTTC.

The rearrangement joins TRBV4-1 to TRBJ2-5, with D uncertain. Germline V gene sequence: CDR1 MGHRA, CDR2 YSYEKL. The V end was cut by 1 base, the J end by 9 bases, with 15 bases between. The CDR3 is 14 amino acids. CDR3 in amino acids: CASSQVVLLAAQYF. The CDR3 nucleotides read TGCGCCAGCAGCCAAGTCGTCCTCTTGGCGGCCCAGTACTTC.

This sequence joins TRBV6-6 and TRBJ2-3; D is perhaps TRBD1 (6 bases). The CDR3 totals 16 residues. CDR1 and CDR2 from the germline V gene are MNHNY and SVGAGI (reference sequence). The ends were cut back, 4 bases at V and 3 bases at J, with 17 bases in the middle. The CDR3 coding sequence is TGTGCCAGCAGTTCGCACCAGGGGCAGAGGACAGATACGCAGTATTTT. Translation gives CASSSHQGQRTDTQYF.

V and J are TRBV28 and TRBJ2-7, with TRBD1 identical over 7 bases. Germline CDR1 is MDHEN and CDR2 is SYDVKM. J lost 4 bases, V lost 5 bases, and 5 bases had no gene match. The CDR3 is 13 residues long. This CDR3 reads CASSPGTEYEQYF. The CDR3 DNA reads TGTGCCAGCAGTCCCGGGACAGAGTACGAGCAGTACTTC.

V usage is TRBV6-1 and J usage is TRBJ2-5; 11 nucleotides match TRBD2. Trimming took 5 bases from V and 5 from J; bases not matched to a gene: 7. Per germline, CDR1 MNHNS and CDR2 SASEGT. The CDR3 is 15 residues long. The CDR3 sequence is CASSPSGGLRETQYF. The CDR3 DNA sequence: TGTGCCAGCAGTCCTAGCGGGGGGCTTCGGGAGACCCAGTACTTC.

V usage is TRBV11-2 and J usage is TRBJ2-5; 12 bases align to TRBD2. CDR3 size: 16 residues. Per the germline V gene, CDR1 is SGHAT and CDR2 is FQNNGV. V lost 1 base, J lost 2 bases, and 2 bases stayed unmatched. The CDR3 region is CASSLGLAGVQETQYF. In nucleotides, the CDR3 is TGTGCCAGCAGCTTAGGACTAGCGGGGGTGCAAGAGACCCAGTACTTC. The full variable domain, completed using reference TRBV11-2 and TRBJ2-5, is EAGVAQSPRYKIIEKRQSVAFWCNPISGHATLYWYQQILGQGPKLLIQFQNNGVVDDSQLPKDRFSAERLKGVDSTLKIQPAKLEDSAVYLCASSLGLAGVQETQYFGPGTRLLVL.

This clone occurred once. V gene TRBV10-3 combines with J gene TRBJ2-7; 14 bases are a match to TRBD2. Germline values: CDR1 ENHRY, CDR2 SYGVKD. V trimming: 5 bases; J trimming: 2 bases; junction bases outside the gene matches: 2. This CDR3 contains 15 residues. CDR3 in DNA: TGTGCCATCAGTAAGGGACTAGCGGGGGCCTACGAGCAGTACTTC. Translating gives CAISKGLAGAYEQYF.

This chain connects TRBV18 to TRBJ1-1; TRBD1 agrees at 9 bases. The CDR3 has 13 residues. V shed 6 bases, J shed 5 bases, and the junction held 4 bases outside the gene matches. Germline loops: CDR1 KGHSH, CDR2 LQKENI. CDR3 DNA sequence: TGTGCCAGCTCTCATGGACAGGGGACTGAAGCTTTCTTT. Translating it yields CASSHGQGTEAFF.

The CDR3 nucleotides read TGCGCCAGCAGCCAGTTAATTCCGGGACAGGGGATGGCTGAAGCTTTCTTT. It encodes CASSQLIPGQGMAEAFF. The V gene is TRBV4-1, the J gene TRBJ1-1; 10 nucleotides line up with TRBD1. Germline trimming cut 3 bases from V and 6 bases from J; bases unmatched to any gene: 13. Germline lookup yields CDR1 MGHRA and CDR2 YSYEKL. The CDR3 length is 17 residues.

This clone showed up just once. The chain links TRBV28 to TRBJ1-2; TRBD1 might be the D (6 bases). The CDR3 loop spans 16 amino acids. The V end lost 3 bases, the J end lost 5 bases, and 19 bases lay between the germline ends. CDR1 and CDR2 (germline): MDHEN, SYDVKM. CDR3 in amino acids: CASSFVSGGRLYGYTF. The CDR3 nucleotides are TGTGCCAGCAGTTTTGTTAGCGGGGGCAGGTTGTATGGCTACACCTTC.

The rearrangement uses TRBV11-2 and TRBJ2-3, with 8 nucleotides matching TRBD1. The CDR3 length is 15 residues. With V trimmed by 5 bases and J by 8 bases, 12 bases remained unmatched. Germline assignment: CDR1 SGHAT and CDR2 FQNNGV. The CDR3 loop is CASSGLDRAGGTQYF. The CDR3 DNA is TGTGCCAGCAGCGGATTGGACAGGGCTGGGGGTACGCAGTATTTT.

In DNA, the CDR3 is TGTGCCAGCAGTTTACGGGTGACGCGGGTGGACACCGGGGAGCTGTTTTTT. This encodes CASSLRVTRVDTGELFF. The chain links TRBV28 to TRBJ2-2; D may be TRBD2 (5 bases). Trimming left V 2 bases short and J 3 bases short, with 16 bases between. Germline CDR1 MDHEN, CDR2 SYDVKM. The CDR3 spans 17 residues. Filled out from reference TRBV28 and TRBJ2-2, the complete variable domain reads DVKVTQSSRYLVKRTGEKVFLECVQDMDHENMFWYRQDPGLGLRLIYFSYDVKMKEKGDIPEGYSVSREKKERFSLILESASTNQTSMYLCASSLRVTRVDTGELFFGEGSRLTVL.

Here the CDR3 reads CASRLGGGGNGGKLFF. The CDR3 DNA follows: TGTGCCAGTCGATTGGGGGGTGGGGGGAACGGGGGAAAACTGTTTTTT. V gene TRBV28 combines with J gene TRBJ1-4; D possibly corresponds to TRBD1 (5 bases). CDR1 and CDR2 from the germline V gene are MDHEN and SYDVKM. The length of the CDR3 is 16 residues. V shed 9 bases and J shed 10 bases, with 27 bases lying between them.

This chain joins TRBV5-1 and TRBJ2-7, with 8 bases identical to TRBD2. The length of the CDR3 is 15 residues. CDR1 and CDR2 from the germline V gene are SGHRS and YFSETQ. V was clipped by 1 base and J by 2 bases; unmatched bases: 5. The CDR3 reads CASSLTSGATYEQYF. The CDR3 DNA is TGCGCCAGCAGCTTGACTAGCGGTGCCACCTACGAGCAGTACTTC.

The chain uses TRBV10-3 and TRBJ2-2; possible D gene TRBD1, 6 bases. The CDR3 is 14 amino acids. V lost 6 bases, J lost 6 bases, and 14 bases lay in between. Per the germline V gene, CDR1 is ENHRY and CDR2 is SYGVKD. CDR3 residues: CAISDGNRAGELFF. In DNA form, the CDR3 reads TGTGCCATCAGCGACGGTAACAGGGCCGGGGAGCTGTTTTTT.

This clone was seen a few times. The genes are TRBV19 and TRBJ2-2; 11 bases are shared with TRBD1. V lost 7 bases, J lost 6 bases, and 4 bases stayed unmatched. Germline V CDR1 and CDR2: LNHDA, SQIVND (reference sequence). CDR3 size: 14 residues. The CDR3 is CASIGTGGPGELFF. The CDR3 nucleotides are TGTGCCAGTATCGGGACAGGGGGACCCGGGGAGCTGTTTTTT.

This chain links TRBV4-1 with TRBJ1-6; a weak D match, TRBD1 (5 bases). Between the trimmed V and J ends, which lost 2 bases and 1 base, there was a span of 9 bases. Per the germline V gene, CDR1 is MGHRA and CDR2 is YSYEKL. CDR3 length equals 16 residues. CDR3 nucleotide sequence: TGCGCCAGCAGCCAACCAGACAGATCCTATAATTCACCCCTCCACTTT. This codes for CASSQPDRSYNSPLHF.

The chain has TRBV9 and TRBJ1-2; D might be TRBD1 (6 bases). CDR1 and CDR2 from the germline V gene are SGDLS and YYNGEE. The CDR3 sequence is 13 residues long. V was cut by 4 bases and J by 3 bases, with 10 bases left in between. The CDR3 DNA reads as TGTGCCAGCAGCCGGACAGTTTACTATGGCTACACCTTC. The encoded protein is CASSRTVYYGYTF.

In regard to this clone: The same CDR3 arises from other DNA sequences in this sample as well. The gene calls are TRBV5-1 and TRBJ2-4, with a tentative D call TRBD1 (5 bases). Trimming took off 0 bases at V and 0 bases at J, with 19 bases between the two ends. This CDR3 region has 19 residues. In germline, CDR1 is SGHRS, CDR2 YFSETQ. CDR3 residues: CASSLEPGHTRLAKNIQYF. CDR3 in DNA: TGCGCCAGCAGCTTGGAGCCCGGACACACACGACTAGCCAAAAACATTCAGTACTTC.